What follows are 9 T cell receptor beta chains derived from one specimen sequenced in a study of blood T cell repertoires in COVID-19. Here immunoSEQ multiplex PCR was the method, and the copy in TCRdb shows in-frame clones only, minus some. The sample yields approximately 100,000 clones, 84% seen once. The sequenced sample consisted of peripheral blood. These receptors all stem from a woman between 55 and 75 years old with acute or convalescent COVID-19.

The V gene is TRBV2, the J gene TRBJ1-3; D might be TRBD1 (6 bases). CDR1 is SNHLY, CDR2 FYNNEI, per germline. The CDR3 has 14 amino acids. Trimming removed 6 bases from V and 0 bases from J, with 9 bases in between. In DNA form, the CDR3 reads TGTGCCAGCAGCTCGGACAGCTCTGGAAACACCATATATTTT. Its protein is CASSSDSSGNTIYF.

The chain has TRBV7-9 and TRBJ1-2; tentative D call: TRBD1 (6 bases). Trimming left V 5 bases short and J 6 bases short, with 7 bases between. The CDR3 has 11 amino acids. In germline, CDR1 is SEHNR, CDR2 FQNEAQ (reference sequence). This CDR3 is CASSHRDGYTF. The DNA of the CDR3 is TGTGCCAGCAGCCACAGGGATGGCTACACCTTC. The full variable domain, in which reference TRBV7-9 and TRBJ1-2 provide the parts outside the CDR3, is DTGVSQNPRHKITKRGQNVTFRCDPISEHNRLYWYRQTLGQGPEFLTYFQNEAQLEKSRLLSDRFSAERPKGSFSTLEIQRTEQGDSAMYLCASSHRDGYTFGSGTRLTVV.

The V and J genes are TRBV5-1 and TRBJ2-7; D is possibly TRBD1 (6 bases). This CDR3 region has 14 residues. V was cut by 1 base and J by 4 bases, with 12 bases left in between. The germline V gene has CDR1 SGHRS and CDR2 YFSETQ. CDR3 nucleotide sequence: TGCGCCAGCAGCTTGTCCAGGGGCAAGTACGAGCAGTACTTC. Translating it yields CASSLSRGKYEQYF.

This sequence joins TRBV7-9 and TRBJ1-2, with TRBD1 matching over 7 bases. The CDR3 is 15 amino acids. Germline V gene data show CDR1 as SEHNR and CDR2 as FQNEAQ (reference sequence). Germline trimming cut 5 bases from V and 7 bases from J; bases unmatched to any gene: 13. CDR3 DNA: TGTGCCAGCAGCCCCCAAACAGGGGAAACGGGTGGCTACACCTTC. It encodes CASSPQTGETGGYTF.

This clone was observed a single time. The genes are TRBV9 and TRBJ2-1; 7 nucleotides agree with TRBD2. With 4 bases clipped from V and 9 bases from J, the junction kept 16 bases outside the gene matches. The CDR3 runs 16 residues. Germline assignment: CDR1 SGDLS and CDR2 YYNGEE. The CDR3, as DNA: TGTGCCAGCAGCCCTCCTGGGGGGGGGTTTAGTAGTGAGCAGTTCTTC. Translating it yields CASSPPGGGFSSEQFF.

The chain combines TRBV19 with TRBJ2-7, with a possible D match to TRBD2 (5 bases). The V and J ends lost 0 bases and 6 bases respectively, with 15 bases between them. The V gene's germline CDR1 is LNHDA and CDR2 SQIVND (reference sequence). This CDR3 has 15 residues. CDR3 bases: TGTGCCAGTAGTATAGATCTGAGGACTTTTGGCGAGCAGTACTTC. It specifies CASSIDLRTFGEQYF. Together with reference TRBV19 and TRBJ2-7, the CDR3 gives the full variable domain: DGGITQSPKYLFRKEGQNVTLSCEQNLNHDAMYWYRQDPGQGLRLIYYSQIVNDFQKGDIAEGYSVSREKKESFPLTVTSAQKNPTAFYLCASSIDLRTFGEQYFGPGTRLTVT.

The sample holds a few counts of this clone. This chain connects TRBV2 to TRBJ2-2; 8 nucleotides match TRBD2. The J segment lost 4 bases and the V segment lost 3 bases, leaving 7 bases of the junction unmatched. This CDR3 is 16 amino acids long. In germline, CDR1 is SNHLY, CDR2 FYNNEI. The chain's CDR3 is CASSESSGSITGELFF. The CDR3 nucleotides are TGTGCCAGCAGTGAGTCGAGCGGGAGTATCACCGGGGAGCTGTTTTTT.

This clone was counted once. The CDR3 is CASRDRVIGKLFF. DNA of the CDR3: TGTGCCAGCCGGGACAGGGTGATTGGAAAACTGTTTTTT. This sequence joins TRBV2 and TRBJ1-4, with TRBD1 matching 9 bases. This CDR3 has 13 residues. The ends lost 8 bases at V and 10 bases at J; junction bases unmatched: 8. CDR1 is SNHLY, CDR2 FYNNEI, per germline.

V and J are TRBV5-1 and TRBJ2-5; D call uncertain. The CDR3 runs 13 residues. The germline gives CDR1 SGHRS, CDR2 YFSETQ. V was cut by 6 bases and J by 4 bases, with 13 bases left in between. The chain's CDR3 is CASTVLGRETQYF. The CDR3 DNA sequence: TGCGCCAGCACCGTATTGGGCCGAGAGACCCAGTACTTC. Complete variable domain (other parts from reference TRBV5-1 and TRBJ2-5): KAGVTQTPRYLIKTRGQQVTLSCSPISGHRSVSWYQQTPGQGLQFLFEYFSETQRNKGNFPGRFSGRQFSNSRSEMNVSTLELGDSALYLCASTVLGRETQYFGPGTRLLVL.